This TCR beta chain was captured in a study of tumor and adjacent non-tumor tissue in lung cancer. Study details: Histology: eleven to twelve adenocarcinoma, a couple of squamous cell carcinoma, 1 small cell lung cancer. The patients, roughly eleven men and a handful of women, were about 31 to 76 with stage I to III disease. Study-wide findings and caveats: Normal lung showed higher cumulative top 100 clone frequency than tumor.

The library came from three nested PCR rounds adapted from ARM-PCR protocols. Via MiXCR, TCRdb re-called the multiplex PCR reads, giving one row per CDR3 protein. The data hold just over 200,000 distinct CDR3 sequences, with 60% to 75% observed a single time. The template was RNA from unsorted bulk tissue. This clonotype was found many times. Its antigen is not identified. This clonotype was obtained from a man aged 60 to 75 with non-small cell lung cancer. Material for sequencing was lung tumor tissue.

DNA of the CDR3: TGCAGTGCTAGAGATATTCGGCGGACTAGCACAGATACGCAGTATTTT. This encodes CSARDIRRTSTDTQYF. This chain connects TRBV20-1 to TRBJ2-3; the D gene is possibly TRBD2 (5 bases). CDR1 is DFQATT, CDR2 SNEGSKA, per germline (reference sequence). The CDR3 totals 16 residues. Trimming cost V 0 bases and J 0 bases, with 13 bases left between them.